Following are 12 T cell receptor beta chains from one sample sequenced in a study of early T cells in non-severe SARS-CoV-2 infection. TCRdb reprocessed the 5' RACE reads via MiXCR and lists one record per CDR3 protein. This sample carries tens of thousands of distinct CDR3 sequences, around 9.1% of them seen once, and the ten largest clones take more than 7.5%. The sequencing used whole blood, collected at baseline. Receptor source: an adult who was a healthcare worker with PCR-confirmed SARS-CoV-2 infection or an uninfected control (not recorded which).

V and J are TRBV9 and TRBJ2-1; D not resolved. The CDR3 has 15 amino acids. CDR1 is SGDLS and CDR2 is YYNGEE in the germline V gene. Trimming cost V 0 bases and J 0 bases, with 7 bases left between them. CDR3 sequence: CASSVAPSSYNEQFF. The CDR3 coding sequence is TGTGCCAGCAGCGTAGCCCCAAGCTCCTACAATGAGCAGTTCTTC.

This clonotype was observed a few times. The gene calls are TRBV29-1 and TRBJ2-7; D gene ambiguous. The ends were cut back, 4 bases at V and 6 bases at J, with 10 bases in the middle. Germline CDR1 reads SQVTM; CDR2 reads ANQGSEA. This CDR3 region has 11 residues. CDR3 nucleotide sequence: TGCAGCGTTGGGGTCCTGGGCGAGCAGTACTTC. This gives the protein CSVGVLGEQYF.

This clonotype turned up a few times. The chain employs TRBV12-5 and TRBJ2-3; D not certain. The ends were cut back, 1 base at V and 2 bases at J, with 4 bases in the middle. The CDR3 runs to 13 residues. Germline assignment: CDR1 LGHNT and CDR2 FRNRAP. CDR3: CASGLGATDTQYF. The CDR3 nucleotides are TGTGCTAGTGGTTTGGGGGCCACAGATACGCAGTATTTT.

The V and J genes are TRBV12-3 or TRBV12-4 and TRBJ2-3; D uncertain. The CDR3 covers 14 residues. The V end lost 4 bases, the J end lost 0 bases, and 8 bases lay between the germline ends. CDR3 sequence (DNA): TGTGCCAGCAGTTCAGGACGGAGCACAGATACGCAGTATTTT. Translating gives CASSSGRSTDTQYF.

This clonotype was observed a few times. This chain uses TRBV7-2 with TRBJ1-1; a weak D match, TRBD1 (6 bases). In germline, CDR1 is SGHTA, CDR2 FQGNSA. This CDR3 region has 15 residues. Trimming pared 5 bases from V and 4 bases from J, leaving 17 bases between. DNA for the CDR3: TGTGCCAGCAGCCGAAACGGGGGCGCCTCCACTGAAGCTTTCTTT. Encoded protein: CASSRNGGASTEAFF.

Only a few counts were recorded for this clonotype. The CDR3 loop reads CASSGQGDRAYEQYF. The DNA of the CDR3 is TGTGCCAGCAGTGGCCAGGGGGACAGAGCCTACGAGCAGTACTTC. The V call is TRBV2, the J call TRBJ2-7; TRBD1 agrees at 7 bases. V shed 4 bases and J 2 bases; nucleotides not matched to a gene: 8. The CDR3 spans 15 residues. Germline lookup yields CDR1 SNHLY and CDR2 FYNNEI.

This chain connects TRBV27 to TRBJ2-2, with 7 bases identical to TRBD2. Germline CDR1 MNHEY, CDR2 SMNVEV (reference sequence). Trimming took 4 bases from V and 3 from J; bases not matched to a gene: 11. This CDR3 has 17 amino acids. The CDR3 loop is CASSSVGGYWDTGELFF. The CDR3 bases are TGTGCCAGCAGTTCGGTGGGAGGGTATTGGGACACCGGGGAGCTGTTTTTT.

This clonotype was detected ten times or more. This chain joins TRBV10-3 and TRBJ2-3; the D gene is possibly TRBD2 (6 bases). The CDR3 is 15 amino acids. Germline V CDR1 and CDR2: ENHRY, SYGVKD. V shed 2 bases and J shed 0 bases, with 9 bases lying between them. CDR3 protein: CAISEGRGSTDTQYF. CDR3 in DNA: TGTGCCATCAGTGAGGGGCGGGGTAGCACAGATACGCAGTATTTT.

This clonotype was found many times. The chain uses TRBV7-2 and TRBJ2-1; D remains ambiguous. Per the germline V gene, CDR1 is SGHTA and CDR2 is FQGNSA. Trimming took 1 base from V and 2 from J, leaving 15 bases between them. This CDR3 spans 17 amino acids. In DNA, the CDR3 is TGTGCCAGCAGCTTAGTCCGGACCATCACCCCCTACAATGAGCAGTTCTTC. Encoded protein: CASSLVRTITPYNEQFF.

This clonotype showed up just a few times. J is TRBJ1-1 and V is TRBV7-3; no clear D. With 2 bases removed from V and 1 base from J, the gap between germline ends came to 5 bases. Germline V gene lookup returns CDR1 SGHTA and CDR2 FQGTGA. This CDR3 region has 13 residues. CDR3 residues: CASSLHQNTEAFF. CDR3 DNA sequence: TGTGCCAGCAGCTTACATCAGAACACTGAAGCTTTCTTT. Drawing the rest from reference TRBV7-3 and TRBJ1-1, the complete variable domain is GAGVSQTPSNKVTEKGKYVELRCDPISGHTALYWYRQSLGQGPEFLIYFQGTGAADDSGLPNDRFFAVRPEGSVSTLKIQRTERGDSAVYLCASSLHQNTEAFFGQGTRLTVV.

The chain uses TRBV5-1 and TRBJ2-4; D is tentatively TRBD1 or TRBD2 (5 bases each). V lost 1 base and J lost 3, with 11 bases in between. This CDR3 has 15 amino acids. The germline CDR1 and CDR2 sequences are SGHRS and YFSETQ. CDR3 protein: CASSLSRGDKNIQYF. The DNA of the CDR3 is TGCGCCAGCAGCTTGTCGAGGGGCGACAAAAACATTCAGTACTTC.

In its sample, this clonotype was seen many times. J is TRBJ1-1 and V is TRBV4-1; 9 bases align to TRBD1. This CDR3 comprises 15 residues. V dropped 4 bases and J dropped 5; count of bases not matched to a gene: 8. The germline V gene encodes CDR1 MGHRA and CDR2 YSYEKL. The CDR3 loop reads CASSRAGQGGTEAFF. CDR3 in DNA: TGCGCCAGCAGCCGAGCGGGACAGGGAGGGACTGAAGCTTTCTTT.